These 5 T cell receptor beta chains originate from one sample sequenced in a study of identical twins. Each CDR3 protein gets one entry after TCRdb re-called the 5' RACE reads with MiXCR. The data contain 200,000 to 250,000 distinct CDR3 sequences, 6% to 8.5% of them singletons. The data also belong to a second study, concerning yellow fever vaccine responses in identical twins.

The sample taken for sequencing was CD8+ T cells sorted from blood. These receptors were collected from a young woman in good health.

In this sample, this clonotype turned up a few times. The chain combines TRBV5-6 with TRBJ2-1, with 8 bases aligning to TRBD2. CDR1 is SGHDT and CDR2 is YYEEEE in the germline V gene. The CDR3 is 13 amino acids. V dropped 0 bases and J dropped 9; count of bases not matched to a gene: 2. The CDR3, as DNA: TGTGCCAGCAGCTTGGCCGCGGGGGGTGAGCAGTTCTTC. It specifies CASSLAAGGEQFF.

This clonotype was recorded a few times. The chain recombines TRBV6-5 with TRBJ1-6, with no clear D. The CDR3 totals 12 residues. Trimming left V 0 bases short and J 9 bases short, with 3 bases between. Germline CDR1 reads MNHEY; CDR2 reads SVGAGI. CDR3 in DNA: TGTGCCAGCAGTTACTCCTCTTCACCCCTCCACTTT. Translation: CASSYSSSPLHF.

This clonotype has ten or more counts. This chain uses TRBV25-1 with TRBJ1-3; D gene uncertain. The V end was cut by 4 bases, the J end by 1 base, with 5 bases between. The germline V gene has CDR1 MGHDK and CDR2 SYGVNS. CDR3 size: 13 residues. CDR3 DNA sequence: TGTGCCAGCAGTGGAACTTCTGGAAACACCATATATTTT. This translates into CASSGTSGNTIYF.

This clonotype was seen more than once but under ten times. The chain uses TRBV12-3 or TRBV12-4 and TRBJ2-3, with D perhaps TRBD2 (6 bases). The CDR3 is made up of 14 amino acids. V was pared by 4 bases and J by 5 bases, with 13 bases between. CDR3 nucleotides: TGTGCCAGCAGTTCATCGGGAGAGGGAGATACGCAGTATTTT. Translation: CASSSSGEGDTQYF.

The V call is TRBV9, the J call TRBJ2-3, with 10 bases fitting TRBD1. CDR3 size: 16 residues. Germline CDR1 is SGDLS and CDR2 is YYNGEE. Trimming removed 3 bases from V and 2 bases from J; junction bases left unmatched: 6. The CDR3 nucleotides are TGTGCCAGCAGCGGACAGGGGGCAGGGGACACAGATACGCAGTATTTT. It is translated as CASSGQGAGDTDTQYF.